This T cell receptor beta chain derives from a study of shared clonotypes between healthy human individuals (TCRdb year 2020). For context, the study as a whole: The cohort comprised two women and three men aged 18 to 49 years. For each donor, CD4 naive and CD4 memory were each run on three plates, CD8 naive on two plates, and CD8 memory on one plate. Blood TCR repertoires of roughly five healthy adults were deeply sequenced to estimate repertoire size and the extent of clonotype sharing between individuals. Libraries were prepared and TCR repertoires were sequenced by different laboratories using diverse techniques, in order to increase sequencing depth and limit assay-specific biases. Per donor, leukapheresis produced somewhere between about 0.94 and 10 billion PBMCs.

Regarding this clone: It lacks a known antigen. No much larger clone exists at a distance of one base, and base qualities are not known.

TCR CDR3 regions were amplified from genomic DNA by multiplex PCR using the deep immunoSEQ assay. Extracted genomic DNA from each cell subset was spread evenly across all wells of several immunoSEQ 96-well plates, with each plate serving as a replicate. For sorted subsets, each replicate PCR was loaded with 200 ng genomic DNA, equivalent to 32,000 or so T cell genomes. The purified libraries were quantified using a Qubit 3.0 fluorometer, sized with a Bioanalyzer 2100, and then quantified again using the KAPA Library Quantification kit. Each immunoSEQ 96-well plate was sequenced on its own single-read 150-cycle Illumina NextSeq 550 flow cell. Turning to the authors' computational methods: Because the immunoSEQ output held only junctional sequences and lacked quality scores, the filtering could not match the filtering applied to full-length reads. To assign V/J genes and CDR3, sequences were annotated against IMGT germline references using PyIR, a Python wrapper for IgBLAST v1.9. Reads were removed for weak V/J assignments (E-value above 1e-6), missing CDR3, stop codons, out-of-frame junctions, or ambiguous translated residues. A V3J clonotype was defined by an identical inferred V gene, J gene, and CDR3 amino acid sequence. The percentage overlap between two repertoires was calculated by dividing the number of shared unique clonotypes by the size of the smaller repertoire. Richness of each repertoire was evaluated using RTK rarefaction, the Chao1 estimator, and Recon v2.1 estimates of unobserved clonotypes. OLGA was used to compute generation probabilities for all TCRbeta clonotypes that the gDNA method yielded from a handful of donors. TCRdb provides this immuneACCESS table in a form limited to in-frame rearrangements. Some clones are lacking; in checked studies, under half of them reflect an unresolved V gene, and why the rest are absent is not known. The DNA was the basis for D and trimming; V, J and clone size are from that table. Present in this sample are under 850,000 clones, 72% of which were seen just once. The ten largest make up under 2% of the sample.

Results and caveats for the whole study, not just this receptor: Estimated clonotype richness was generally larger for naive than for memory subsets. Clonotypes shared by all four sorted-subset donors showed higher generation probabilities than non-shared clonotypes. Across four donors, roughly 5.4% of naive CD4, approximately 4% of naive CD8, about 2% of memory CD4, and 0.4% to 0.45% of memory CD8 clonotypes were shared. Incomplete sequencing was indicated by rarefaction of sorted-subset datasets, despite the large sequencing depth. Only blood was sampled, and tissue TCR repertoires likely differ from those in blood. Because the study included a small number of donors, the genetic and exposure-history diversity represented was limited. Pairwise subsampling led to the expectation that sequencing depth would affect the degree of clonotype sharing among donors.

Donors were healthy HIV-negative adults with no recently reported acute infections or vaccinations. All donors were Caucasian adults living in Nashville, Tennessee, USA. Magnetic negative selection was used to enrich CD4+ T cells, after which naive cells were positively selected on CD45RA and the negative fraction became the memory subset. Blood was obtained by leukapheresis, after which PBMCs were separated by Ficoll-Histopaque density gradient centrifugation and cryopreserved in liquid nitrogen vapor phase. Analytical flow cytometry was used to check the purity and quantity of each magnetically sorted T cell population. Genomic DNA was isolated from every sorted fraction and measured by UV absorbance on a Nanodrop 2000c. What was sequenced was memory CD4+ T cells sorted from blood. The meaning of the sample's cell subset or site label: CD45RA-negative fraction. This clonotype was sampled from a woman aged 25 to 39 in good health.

The CDR3 region: CASTQGRVRNEQFF. Read as DNA, the sequence is TGTGCCAGCACCCAAGGGCGGGTAAGGAATGAGCAGTTCTTC. The chain links TRBV7-8 with TRBJ2-1; TRBD2 is a weak D gene call, 5 bases matching. The CDR3 covers 14 residues, taking in both the cysteine and the phenylalanine. The retained sequence is limited to the CDR3, 42 bases, with the frame set at the first base. V is cut by 7 bases and J by 7 bases, and the space between the germline ends is 17 bases. CDR1 and CDR2 were assigned from the germline V gene as SGHVS and FQNEAQ.